The source of this T cell receptor (beta chain) is a study of OX40 agonist ivuxolimab in advanced cancers. The wider study: An agonistic human IgG2 monoclonal antibody against OX40 (CD134) was given. The eligibility criteria allowed prior anti-PD-1, anti-PD-L1 or anti-CTLA-4 therapy, and roughly 39% had some.

This table comes from immunoSEQ multiplex PCR, and its TCRdb copy is limited to in-frame clones, with some not included. This table has approximately 58,000 clones, less than 95% appearing once. Comment on this clone: Its antigen remains unidentified.

The CDR3 covers 14 residues. V lost 5 bases, J lost 11 bases, and 9 bases stayed unmatched. Germline loops: CDR1 MGHDK, CDR2 SYGVNS. Study findings and constraints: Expanded clones were, on average, more numerous in CD8+ T cells than in CD4+. Normalized expansion of T-cell clones was also low for some nonresponders.

This clonotype originated in an adult with an advanced solid tumor such as melanoma, head and neck, liver or kidney cancer. The V call is TRBV25-1, the J call TRBJ1-6, with 7 bases fitting TRBD1. The sequencing here drew on CD4+ or CD8+ T cells sorted from blood, taken in a trial of the OX40 agonist ivuxolimab. CDR3 in DNA: TGTGCCAGCAGTACAGGACAGGTTACAACACCCCTCCACTTT. Its protein is CASSTGQVTTPLHF.